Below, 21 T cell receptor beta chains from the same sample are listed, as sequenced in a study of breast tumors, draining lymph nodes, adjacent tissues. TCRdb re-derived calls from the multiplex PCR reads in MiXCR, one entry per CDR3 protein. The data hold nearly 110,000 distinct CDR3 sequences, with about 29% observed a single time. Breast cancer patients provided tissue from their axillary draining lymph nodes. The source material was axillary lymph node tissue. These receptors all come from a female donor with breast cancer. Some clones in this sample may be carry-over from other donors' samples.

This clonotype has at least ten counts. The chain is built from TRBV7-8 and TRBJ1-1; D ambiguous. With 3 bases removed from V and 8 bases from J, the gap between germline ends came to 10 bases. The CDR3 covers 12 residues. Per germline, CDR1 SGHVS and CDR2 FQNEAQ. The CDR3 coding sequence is TGTGCCAGCAGCTTTCGGCAAGGAGAAGCTTTCTTT. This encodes CASSFRQGEAFF. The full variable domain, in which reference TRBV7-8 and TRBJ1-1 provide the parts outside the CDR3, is GAGVSQSPRYKVAKRGQDVALRCDPISGHVSLFWYQQALGQGPEFLTYFQNEAQLDKSGLPSDRFFAERPEGSVSTLKIQRTQQEDSAVYLCASSFRQGEAFFGQGTRLTVV.

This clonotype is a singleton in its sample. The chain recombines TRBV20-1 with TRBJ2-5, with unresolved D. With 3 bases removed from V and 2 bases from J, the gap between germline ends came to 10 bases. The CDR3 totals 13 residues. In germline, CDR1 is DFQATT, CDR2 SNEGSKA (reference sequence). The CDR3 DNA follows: TGCAGTGCTAGGACCACCAGACAAGAGACCCAGTACTTC. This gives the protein CSARTTRQETQYF.

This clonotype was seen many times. CDR3 protein: CASRRNHEQYF. The DNA for the CDR3 is TGTGCCAGTAGGAGGAACCACGAGCAGTACTTC. V usage is TRBV6-2 or TRBV6-3 and J usage is TRBJ2-7, with D perhaps TRBD2 (5 bases). The CDR3 sequence is 11 residues long. Trimming stripped 9 bases from V and 5 bases from J, with 11 bases between. CDR1 is MNHEY and CDR2 is SVGEGT in the germline V gene.

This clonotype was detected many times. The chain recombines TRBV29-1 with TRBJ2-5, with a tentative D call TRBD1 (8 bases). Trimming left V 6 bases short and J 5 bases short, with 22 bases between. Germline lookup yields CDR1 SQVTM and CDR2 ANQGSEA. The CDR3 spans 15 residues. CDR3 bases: TGCAGCGTGTACCAGCGGGGCAGGGGGCTGGAGACCCAGTACTTC. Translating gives CSVYQRGRGLETQYF. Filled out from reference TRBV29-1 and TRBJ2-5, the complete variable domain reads SAVISQKPSRDICQRGTSLTIQCQVDSQVTMMFWYRQQPGQSLTLIATANQGSEATYESGFVIDKFPISRPNLTFSTLTVSNMSPEDSSIYLCSVYQRGRGLETQYFGPGTRLLVL.

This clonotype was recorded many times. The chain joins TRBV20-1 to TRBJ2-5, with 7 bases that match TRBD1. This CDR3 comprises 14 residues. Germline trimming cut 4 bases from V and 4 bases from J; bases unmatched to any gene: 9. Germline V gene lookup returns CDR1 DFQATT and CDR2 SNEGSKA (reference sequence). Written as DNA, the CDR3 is TGCAGTGCTACCAGACAGGGAGTGCGAGAGACCCAGTACTTC. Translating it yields CSATRQGVRETQYF.

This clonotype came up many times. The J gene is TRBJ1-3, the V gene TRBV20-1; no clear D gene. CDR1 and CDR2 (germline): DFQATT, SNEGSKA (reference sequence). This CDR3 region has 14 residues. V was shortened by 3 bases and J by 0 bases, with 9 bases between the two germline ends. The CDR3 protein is CSASGRPSGNTIYF. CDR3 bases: TGCAGTGCTAGTGGACGGCCCTCTGGAAACACCATATATTTT.

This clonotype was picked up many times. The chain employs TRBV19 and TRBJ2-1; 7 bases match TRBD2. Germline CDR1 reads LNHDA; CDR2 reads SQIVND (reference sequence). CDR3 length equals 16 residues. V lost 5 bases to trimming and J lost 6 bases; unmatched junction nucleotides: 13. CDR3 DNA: TGTGCCAGTAGTGTGACCGGGACTACTGTCCTCAATGAGCAGTTCTTC. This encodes CASSVTGTTVLNEQFF.

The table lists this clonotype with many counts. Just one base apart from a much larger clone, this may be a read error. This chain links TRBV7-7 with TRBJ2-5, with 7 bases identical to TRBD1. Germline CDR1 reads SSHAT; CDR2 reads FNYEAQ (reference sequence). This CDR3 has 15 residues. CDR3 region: CASSLAQGGVETQHF. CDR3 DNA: TGTGCTAGCAGCTTAGCCCAAGGGGGCGTCGAGACCCAGCACTTC.

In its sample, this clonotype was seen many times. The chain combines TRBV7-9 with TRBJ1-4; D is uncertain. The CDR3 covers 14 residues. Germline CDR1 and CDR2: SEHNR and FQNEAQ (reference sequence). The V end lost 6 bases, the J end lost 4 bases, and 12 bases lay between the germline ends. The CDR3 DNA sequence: TGTGCCAGCAGTCCTCTACAGTTTAATGAAAAACTGTTTTTT. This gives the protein CASSPLQFNEKLFF.

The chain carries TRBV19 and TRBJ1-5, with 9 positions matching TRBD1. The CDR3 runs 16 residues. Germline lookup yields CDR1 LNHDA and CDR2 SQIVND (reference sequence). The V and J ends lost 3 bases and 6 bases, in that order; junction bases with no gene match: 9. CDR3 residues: CASSMTGQGTVQPQHF. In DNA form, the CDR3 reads TGTGCCAGTAGTATGACCGGACAGGGGACGGTTCAGCCCCAGCATTTT.

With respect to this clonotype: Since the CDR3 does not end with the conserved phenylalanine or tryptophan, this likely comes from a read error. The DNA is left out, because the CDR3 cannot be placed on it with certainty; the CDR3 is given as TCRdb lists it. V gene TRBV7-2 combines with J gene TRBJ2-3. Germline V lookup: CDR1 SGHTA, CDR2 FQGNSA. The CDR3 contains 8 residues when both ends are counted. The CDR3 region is CASSLAPV.

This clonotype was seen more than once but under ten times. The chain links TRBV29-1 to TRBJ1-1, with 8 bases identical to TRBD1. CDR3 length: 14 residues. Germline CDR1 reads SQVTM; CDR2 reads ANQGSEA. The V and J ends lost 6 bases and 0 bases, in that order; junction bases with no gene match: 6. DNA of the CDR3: TGCAGCGTAGCCCGACAGGGGATGAACACTGAAGCTTTCTTT. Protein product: CSVARQGMNTEAFF.

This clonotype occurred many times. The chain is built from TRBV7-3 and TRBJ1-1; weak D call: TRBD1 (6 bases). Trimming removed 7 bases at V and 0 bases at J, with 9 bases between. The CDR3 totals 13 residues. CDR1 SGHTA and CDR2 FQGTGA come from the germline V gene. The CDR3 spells CASTGQLNTEAFF. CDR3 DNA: TGTGCCAGCACCGGACAGTTGAACACTGAAGCTTTCTTT.

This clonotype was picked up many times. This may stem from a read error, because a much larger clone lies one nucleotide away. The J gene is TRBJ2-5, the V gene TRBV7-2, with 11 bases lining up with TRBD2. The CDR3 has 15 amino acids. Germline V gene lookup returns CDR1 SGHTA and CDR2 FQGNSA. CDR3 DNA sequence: TGTGCCAGCAGCTTAGTAGCGGGGGGGCTCGAGACCCAGCACTTC. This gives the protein CASSLVAGGLETQHF.

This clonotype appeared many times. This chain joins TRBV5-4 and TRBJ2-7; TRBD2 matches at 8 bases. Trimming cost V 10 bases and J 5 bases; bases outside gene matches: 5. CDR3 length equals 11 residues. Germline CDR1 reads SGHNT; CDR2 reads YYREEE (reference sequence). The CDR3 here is CAGGREDEQYF. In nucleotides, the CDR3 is TGTGCCGGAGGGCGGGAGGACGAGCAGTACTTC. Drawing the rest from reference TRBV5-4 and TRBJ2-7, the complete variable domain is ETGVTQSPTHLIKTRGQQVTLRCSSQSGHNTVSWYQQALGQGPQFIFQYYREEENGRGNFPPRFSGLQFPNYSSELNVNALELDDSALYLCAGGREDEQYFGPGTRLTVT.

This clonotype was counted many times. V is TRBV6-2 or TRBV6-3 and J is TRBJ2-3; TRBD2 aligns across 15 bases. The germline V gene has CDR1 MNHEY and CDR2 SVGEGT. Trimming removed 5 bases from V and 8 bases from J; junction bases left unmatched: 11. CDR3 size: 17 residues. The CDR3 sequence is CASSSLPGLAGGVTQYF. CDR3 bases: TGTGCCAGCAGTAGCCTGCCGGGACTAGCGGGAGGAGTTACGCAGTATTTT.

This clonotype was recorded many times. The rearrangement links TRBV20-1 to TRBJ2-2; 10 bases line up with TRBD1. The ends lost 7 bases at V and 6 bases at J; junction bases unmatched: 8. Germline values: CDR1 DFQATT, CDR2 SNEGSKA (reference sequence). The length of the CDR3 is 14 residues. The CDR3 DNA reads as TGCAGTGGGGGACAAGGACAGGGGGCCGGGGAGCTGTTTTTT. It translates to CSGGQGQGAGELFF.

CDR3 sequence reads: CSARQESFNEKLFF. DNA for the CDR3: TGCAGTGCTAGACAGGAAAGTTTTAATGAAAAACTGTTTTTT. V and J are TRBV20-1 and TRBJ1-4; D ambiguous. Germline V lookup: CDR1 DFQATT, CDR2 SNEGSKA (reference sequence). V gave up 2 bases and J gave up 4 bases, with 11 bases separating them. The CDR3 runs 14 residues.

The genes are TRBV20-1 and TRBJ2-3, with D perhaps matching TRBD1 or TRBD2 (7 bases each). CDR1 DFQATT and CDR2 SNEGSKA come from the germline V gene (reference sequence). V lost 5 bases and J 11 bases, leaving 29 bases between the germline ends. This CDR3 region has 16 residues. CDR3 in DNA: TGCAGTGCTGGATCCCAGGGGGGGGAGTCCTACAATGAGCAGTATTTT. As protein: CSAGSQGGESYNEQYF.

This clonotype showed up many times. CDR3: CASRKTISTGEVETQYF. The DNA for the CDR3 is TGTGCCAGCAGGAAGACCATTAGTACAGGGGAAGTAGAGACCCAGTACTTC. The chain links TRBV4-2 to TRBJ2-5; 7 bases are shared with TRBD1. The CDR3 sequence is 17 residues long. V dropped 6 bases and J dropped 4; count of bases not matched to a gene: 17. Germline V CDR1 and CDR2: LGHNA, YNFKEQ.

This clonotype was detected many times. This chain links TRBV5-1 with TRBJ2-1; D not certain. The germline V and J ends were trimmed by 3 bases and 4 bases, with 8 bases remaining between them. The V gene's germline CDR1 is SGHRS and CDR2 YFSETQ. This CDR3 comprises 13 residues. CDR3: CASSSSPYNEQFF. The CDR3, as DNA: TGCGCCAGCAGCTCTTCCCCTTACAATGAGCAGTTCTTC.